These 8 T cell receptor beta chains originate from one sample sequenced in a study of shared clonotypes between healthy human individuals. The assay was immunoSEQ multiplex PCR, and TCRdb's table has in-frame clones only and misses some. The repertoire holds more than 2 million clones, with 85% to 95% as singletons. Sample: naive CD4+ T cells sorted from blood. Subset defined: CD45RA+ positively selected. The receptors shown here come from a man between 18 and 35 years old in good health.

This sequence joins TRBV30 and TRBJ1-5; 8 nucleotides agree with TRBD1. CDR1 is GTSNPN, CDR2 SVGIG, per germline (reference sequence). CDR3 length: 15 residues. Trimming removed 4 bases from V and 3 bases from J; junction bases left unmatched: 8. CDR3 in DNA: TGTGCCTGGAACCATCCAGGGGGCACCAATCAGCCCCAGCATTTT. Amino acids: CAWNHPGGTNQPQHF.

The chain combines TRBV5-4 with TRBJ2-3; 11 nucleotides line up with TRBD2. The CDR3 has 17 amino acids. Germline V gene data show CDR1 as SGHNT and CDR2 as YYREEE (reference sequence). Trimming removed 4 bases from V and 1 base from J; junction bases left unmatched: 8. The CDR3 loop reads CASSLELAGAGTDTQYF. The CDR3 nucleotides are TGTGCCAGCAGCCTCGAACTAGCGGGAGCGGGCACAGATACGCAGTATTTT.

V is TRBV7-2 and J is TRBJ1-4; maybe TRBD1 (5 bases). Germline CDR1 is SGHTA and CDR2 is FQGNSA. Between the trimmed V and J ends, which lost 5 bases and 14 bases, there was a span of 18 bases. CDR3 size: 13 residues. CDR3 residues: CASSPDGGRILFF. The CDR3 coding sequence is TGTGCCAGCAGCCCGGACGGGGGACGGATTCTGTTTTTT. The full variable domain, rest sourced from reference TRBV7-2 and TRBJ1-4, is GAGVSQSPSNKVTEKGKDVELRCDPISGHTALYWYRQSLGQGLEFLIYFQGNSAPDKSGLPSDRFSAERTGGSVSTLTIQRTQQEDSAVYLCASSPDGGRILFFGSGTQLSVL.

The chain joins TRBV18 to TRBJ1-2; D call uncertain. The CDR3 spans 13 residues. The germline V gene has CDR1 KGHSH and CDR2 LQKENI. Trimming took 4 bases from V and 2 from J, leaving 8 bases between them. The CDR3, as DNA: TGTGCCAGCTCACAAGACCTGAACTATGGCTACACCTTC. This sequence encodes CASSQDLNYGYTF.

The chain couples TRBV5-4 to TRBJ1-1, with TRBD1 matching over 11 bases. The CDR3 loop spans 16 amino acids. Germline V gene lookup returns CDR1 SGHNT and CDR2 YYREEE (reference sequence). Trimming removed 4 bases from V and 0 bases from J; junction bases left unmatched: 5. The CDR3 region is CASSALGQGVNTEAFF. The CDR3 region has the DNA TGTGCCAGCAGCGCCCTGGGACAGGGGGTGAACACTGAAGCTTTCTTT.

The J gene is TRBJ2-1, the V gene TRBV10-1, with 11 bases aligning to TRBD1. Germline assignment: CDR1 WNHNN and CDR2 SYGVQD (reference sequence). V gave up 3 bases and J gave up 7 bases; unmatched junction bases: 5. The CDR3 is 15 residues long. The CDR3 sequence: CASSEGTGGSNEQFF. The CDR3 DNA reads as TGCGCCAGCAGTGAAGGGACAGGGGGATCTAATGAGCAGTTCTTC.

In DNA, the CDR3 is TGTGCCAGCAGCTTAGGGGAGATCGAGACCCAGTACTTC. It is translated as CASSLGEIETQYF. The chain carries TRBV11-2 and TRBJ2-5; the D gene is possibly TRBD2 (5 bases). Trimming cost V 1 base and J 5 bases, with 8 bases left between them. From germline, CDR1 is SGHAT and CDR2 FQNNGV. The CDR3 totals 13 residues.

This chain links TRBV7-2 with TRBJ2-7; TRBD2 agrees at 8 bases. Per germline, CDR1 SGHTA and CDR2 FQGNSA. Losses at the gene ends were 0 bases for V and 3 bases for J; bases not matched to a gene: 7. The CDR3 consists of 16 residues. The DNA of the CDR3 is TGTGCCAGCAGCTTAGCGGCTAGCGGGCTATACTACGAGCAGTACTTC. Amino acid sequence: CASSLAASGLYYEQYF.